This T cell receptor beta chain was recorded in a study of CD8+ T cells in alopecia areata. At the level of the study: Treated patients were given 5 to 10 mg oral tofacitinib twice daily. Study conclusions and caveats: Lesional scalp, especially alopecia totalis/universalis, showed higher clonality than normal scalp.

A remark on this clone: Its antigen is still unknown.

This sample's treatment: oral pan-JAK inhibitor, 5-10 mg twice daily. Extraction and reverse transcription of RNA yielded cDNA as the sequencing template. Measured with immunoSEQ multiplex PCR; TCRdb has only the in-frame clones, and not every one. The repertoire has 170,000 or so clones, roughly 50% of them found once; the top ten carry around 12%. Deletions cut 0 bases from V and 2 bases from J, with 11 bases between. Germline CDR1 is GTSNPN and CDR2 is SVGIG (reference sequence). This CDR3 has 15 amino acids. The chain recombines TRBV30 with TRBJ2-1; D call uncertain. The source material was CD8+ T cells sorted from blood, sampled at week 24, from a patient treated with tofacitinib. The receptor was isolated from a human donor with alopecia areata. The CDR3 sequence: CAWSVRFLPYNEQFF. The CDR3 DNA reads as TGTGCCTGGAGTGTAAGATTCCTCCCCTACAATGAGCAGTTCTTC.